The clone carrying this T cell receptor (beta chain) showed up just a few times. Its specificity is not known. This entry belongs to a study of T cell repertoires in cytomegalovirus infection. Overall study context: CMV infection together with matching HLA type was indicated by public TCR beta signatures. Whole-study findings and limits: The ex vivo response was dominated by HLA-C-restricted CMV-specific TCR beta clonotypes. Based on cumulative public TCR beta family frequency, carriers of CMV plus the relevant HLA were identified.

Trimming left V 0 bases short and J 2 bases short, with 10 bases between. Per the germline V gene, CDR1 is DFQATT and CDR2 is SNEGSKA (reference sequence). This CDR3 contains 15 residues. TCRdb fed the reads into MiXCR, producing one record per CDR3 protein. The sample yields roughly 640,000 distinct CDR3 sequences, 20% to 30% seen once. Sequenced material: CD8+ T cells from PBMCs. This chain links TRBV20-1 with TRBJ2-2, with D perhaps being TRBD1 or TRBD2 (5 bases each). This TCR was sampled from a human donor in good health (CMV status not recorded). Some clones in this sample may be carry-over from other donors' samples. CDR3 DNA sequence: TGCAGTGCTAGAGATGCCGGGACCAACACCGGGGAGCTGTTTTTT. This gives the protein CSARDAGTNTGELFF.